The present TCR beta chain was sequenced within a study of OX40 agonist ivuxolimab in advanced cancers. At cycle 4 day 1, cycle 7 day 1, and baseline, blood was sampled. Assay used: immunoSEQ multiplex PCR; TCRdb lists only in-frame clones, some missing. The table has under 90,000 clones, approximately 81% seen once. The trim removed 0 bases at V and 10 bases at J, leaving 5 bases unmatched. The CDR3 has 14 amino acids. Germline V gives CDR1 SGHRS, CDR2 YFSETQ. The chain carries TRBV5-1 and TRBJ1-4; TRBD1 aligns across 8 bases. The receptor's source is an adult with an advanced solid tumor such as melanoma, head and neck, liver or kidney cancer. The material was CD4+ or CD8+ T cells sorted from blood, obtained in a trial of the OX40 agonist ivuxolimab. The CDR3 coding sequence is TGCGCCAGCAGCTTGGACCAGGGGGCGCGAAAACTGTTTTTT. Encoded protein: CASSLDQGARKLFF.